The 7 T cell receptor beta chains listed next were all sequenced from one sample in a study of cytomegalovirus exposure and HLA in healthy donors. It was with 60 Vbeta and 13 Jbeta primers that the PCR ran. The protocol was immunoSEQ multiplex PCR, while the TCRdb copy is restricted to in-frame clones and leaves out a portion. The table has about 89,000 clones, 77% seen once. Material: PBMCs. These receptors originate from a man aged 25 to 45 in good health and CMV-seronegative.

This sequence joins TRBV25-1 and TRBJ2-2; a weak D match, TRBD1 (6 bases). Germline V gene lookup returns CDR1 MGHDK and CDR2 SYGVNS. Trimming pared 4 bases from V and 6 bases from J, leaving 9 bases between. The CDR3 contains 13 residues. CDR3 residues: CASSVQGAGELFF. The CDR3 DNA is TGTGCCAGCAGTGTACAGGGAGCCGGGGAGCTGTTTTTT.

As for this clone: One end of the junction does not line up with germline, which may come from a read error. CDR3 coding DNA: TGTACCAGCAGAGGACAGGGAGGCGATGGCTACACCTTC. Protein sequence: CTSRGQGGDGYTF. The rearrangement links TRBV6-5 to TRBJ1-2; 8 positions agree with TRBD1. CDR1 is MNHEY, CDR2 SVGAGI, per germline. The CDR3 covers 13 residues.

The V call is TRBV7-8, the J call TRBJ1-1; perhaps TRBD1 as D (6 bases). CDR3 length equals 17 residues. V dropped 5 bases and J dropped 6 bases, with 25 bases sitting between them. Germline values: CDR1 SGHVS, CDR2 FQNEAQ. CDR3 sequence (DNA): TGTGCCAGCAGCCTAAGGGAGGGGGGCTCCGGGACACCTGAAGCTTTCTTT. Translation gives CASSLREGGSGTPEAFF.

The V and J genes are TRBV4-1 and TRBJ2-7; 8 positions match TRBD2. The J segment lost 2 bases and the V segment lost 0 bases, leaving 9 bases of the junction unmatched. CDR3 length equals 17 residues. CDR1 and CDR2 from the germline V gene are MGHRA and YSYEKL. The DNA for the CDR3 is TGCGCCAGCAGCCAAGATATAGGTAGCGGGGCAACCTACGAGCAGTACTTC. Translation: CASSQDIGSGATYEQYF.

The genes are TRBV30 and TRBJ1-6, with a possible D match to TRBD1 (5 bases). Trimming took off 4 bases at V and 7 bases at J, with 14 bases between the two ends. In germline, CDR1 is GTSNPN, CDR2 SVGIG (reference sequence). The CDR3 runs to 14 residues. The chain's CDR3 is CAWTLGVSNSPLHF. CDR3 nucleotide sequence: TGTGCCTGGACCCTAGGGGTTAGCAATTCACCCCTCCACTTT.

The chain couples TRBV7-8 to TRBJ2-7; 7 nucleotides agree with TRBD2. This CDR3 has 14 amino acids. Trimming took 1 base from V and 3 from J; bases not matched to a gene: 3. Germline V gene sequence: CDR1 SGHVS, CDR2 FQNEAQ. CDR3 protein: CASSLGREVYEQYF. CDR3 DNA sequence: TGTGCCAGCAGCTTAGGTCGGGAGGTCTACGAGCAGTACTTC.

This clone was counted only a few times. The chain couples TRBV19 to TRBJ2-1; TRBD2 aligns across 9 bases. This CDR3 region has 14 residues. Germline V lookup: CDR1 LNHDA, CDR2 SQIVND (reference sequence). The J segment lost 10 bases and the V segment lost 1 base, leaving 5 bases of the junction unmatched. The CDR3 spells CASSIAETSGEQFF. The CDR3 DNA reads as TGTGCCAGTAGTATAGCAGAGACTAGCGGCGAGCAGTTCTTC.